The present entry profiles one T cell receptor beta chain with its context. These data are taken from a study of blood T cells in healthy people across ages. Using a J-beta primer mix together with a sample-barcoded 5' primer, a second PCR was run for about 6 to 12 cycles. A 12-random-nucleotide template-switch adaptor tagged each cDNA molecule. Via MiXCR, TCRdb re-called the 5' RACE reads, giving one row per CDR3 protein. Of 1 million or so distinct CDR3 sequences listed, less than 25% are singletons. CDR1 and CDR2 (germline): SQVTM, ANQGSEA. The CDR3 runs 13 residues. The junction had 0 bases not matched to a gene; V was cut back by 4 bases and J by 3 bases. Separately, the same data were catalogued under a study of T cells of mothers and their children. As reported in that work: Slightly higher, non-significant overlap characterized related mother-child pairs relative to unrelated pairs.

The TCR comes from a girl aged 2-10 years in good health. Sequenced sample: blood. V is TRBV29-1 and J is TRBJ2-1, with 10 bases identical to TRBD1. CDR3 sequence reads: CSVGDRGYNEQFF. DNA for the CDR3: TGCAGCGTTGGGGACAGGGGCTACAATGAGCAGTTCTTC.